The clone carrying this T cell receptor beta chain was picked up many times. An absence of ophthalmopathy progression within 18 months meant stable Graves' hyperthyroidism. Trimming shortened V by 1 base and J by 5 bases, and 14 bases separated the two germline ends. The CDR3 is 15 residues long. Germline CDR1 and CDR2: LNHNV and YYDKDF (reference sequence). The entry originates in a study of T cells in Graves' hyperthyroidism and ophthalmopathy. Amplification of TCR beta CDR3 regions used RNA as the template. Researchers ran a first-round RT-PCR on the TCR CDR3 using the HTBI primer set. Each CDR3 protein is one row after TCRdb ran MiXCR on the multiplex PCR reads. The sample records about 360,000 distinct CDR3 sequences, under 15% being singletons.

The receptor was derived from a woman younger than 35 with Graves' hyperthyroidism. Material for sequencing was blood. The chain links TRBV15 to TRBJ2-5; possible D gene TRBD2, 5 bases. CDR3 residues: CATSRAPGRRETQYF. Here the CDR3 DNA reads TGTGCCACCAGCAGAGCCCCGGGAAGAAGGGAGACCCAGTACTTC.